The clone carrying this T cell receptor (beta chain) was seen only a few times. The antigen remains undetermined. Per germline, CDR1 MDHEN and CDR2 SYDVKM. CDR3 length: 12 residues. V was clipped by 6 bases and J by 4 bases, with 6 bases between them. TCRdb re-derived calls from the RT-PCR reads in MiXCR, one entry per CDR3 protein. The sample includes around 200,000 distinct CDR3 sequences, about 9% of them seen just once. This specimen comes from a study of response to subunit inactivated influenza vaccine. Study-wide results and caveats: Researchers suggested that each seasonal influenza vaccination recruits few new T cells.

The specimen was non-naive T cells sorted from PBMCs, collected on the day of vaccination. This clonotype was obtained from a man in his fifties who received an inactivated influenza vaccine. V gene TRBV28 combines with J gene TRBJ2-2; D remains unclear. The CDR3, as DNA: TGTGCCAGCAGATACGGCACCGGGGAGCTGTTTTTT. Translating gives CASRYGTGELFF.